This TCR beta chain was captured in a study of T cells in Graves' hyperthyroidism and ophthalmopathy. TCR beta CDR3 sequences were amplified from RNA transcripts. The TCR CDR3 was amplified in a first-round RT-PCR using the HTBI primer set. TCRdb fed the multiplex PCR reads into MiXCR, producing one record per CDR3 protein. The table lists around 600,000 distinct CDR3 sequences, about 16% of them singletons, with around 3.5% in the top ten. Findings of the study overall: Model output signaled ophthalmopathy a median approximately 6.2 months ahead of onset.

This clonotype was observed a handful of times. Its antigen is still unknown. Pregnant or lactating patients were excluded, as were those with uncontrolled infection or other autoimmune disease. The CDR3 loop spans 16 amino acids. The V gene's germline CDR1 is MNHNS and CDR2 SASEGT. V dropped 2 bases and J dropped 5; count of bases not matched to a gene: 8. Source material: blood. The source of this sequence is a woman in her thirties or forties with Graves' ophthalmopathy. The chain uses TRBV6-1 and TRBJ1-5, with 8 bases fitting TRBD1. DNA of the CDR3: TGTGCCAGCAGTGAAACGACAGGGGAAGGGCATCAGCCCCAGCATTTT. Amino acid sequence: CASSETTGEGHQPQHF.